This TCR beta chain is drawn from a study of T cells after somatic rescue of genetic block. Sequencing used immunoSEQ multiplex PCR; TCRdb keeps in-frame clones, though not all of them. The sample consists of 14,000 to 15,000 clones, roughly two thirds of them appearing once. V gave up 6 bases and J gave up 2 bases, with 16 bases separating them. The germline CDR1 and CDR2 sequences are LGHNT and FRNRAP. This CDR3 region has 16 residues. This sequence originates from a boy aged 5-17 years. The V call is TRBV12-5, the J call TRBJ2-2; D perhaps matches TRBD1 (6 bases). Material for sequencing was peripheral blood mononuclear cells (PBMCs). For the CDR3, the DNA is TGTGCTAGTGGGCCAGACGACAGGCCCAACACCGGGGAGCTGTTTTTT. Translated: CASGPDDRPNTGELFF. The whole variable domain, remainder taken from reference TRBV12-5 and TRBJ2-2, is DARVTQTPRHKVTEMGQEVTMRCQPILGHNTVFWYRQTMMQGLELLAYFRNRAPLDDSGMPKDRFSAEMPDATLATLKIQPSEPRDSAVYFCASGPDDRPNTGELFFGEGSRLTVL.